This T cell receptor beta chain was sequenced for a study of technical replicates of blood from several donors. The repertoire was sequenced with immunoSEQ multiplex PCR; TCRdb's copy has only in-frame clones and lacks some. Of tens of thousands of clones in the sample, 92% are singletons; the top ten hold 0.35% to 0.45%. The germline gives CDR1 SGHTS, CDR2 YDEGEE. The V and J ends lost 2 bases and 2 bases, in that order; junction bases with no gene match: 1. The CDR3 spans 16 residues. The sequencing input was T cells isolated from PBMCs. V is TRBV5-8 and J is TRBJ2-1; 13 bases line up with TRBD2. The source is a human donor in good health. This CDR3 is CASSLGTSGTYNEQFF. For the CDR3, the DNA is TGTGCCAGCAGCTTAGGGACTAGCGGGACCTACAATGAGCAGTTCTTC.